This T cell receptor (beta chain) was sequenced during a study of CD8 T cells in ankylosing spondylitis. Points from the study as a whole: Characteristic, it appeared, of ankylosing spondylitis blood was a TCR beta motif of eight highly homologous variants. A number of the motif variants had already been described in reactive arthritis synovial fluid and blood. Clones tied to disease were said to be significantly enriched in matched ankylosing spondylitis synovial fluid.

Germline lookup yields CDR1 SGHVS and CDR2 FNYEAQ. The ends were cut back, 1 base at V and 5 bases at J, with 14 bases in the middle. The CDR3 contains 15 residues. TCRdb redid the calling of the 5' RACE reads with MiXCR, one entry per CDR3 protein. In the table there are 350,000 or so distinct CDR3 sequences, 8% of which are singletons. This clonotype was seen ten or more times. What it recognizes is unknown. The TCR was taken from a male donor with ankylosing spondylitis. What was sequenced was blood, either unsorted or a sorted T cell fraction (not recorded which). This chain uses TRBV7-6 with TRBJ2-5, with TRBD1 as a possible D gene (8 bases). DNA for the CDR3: TGTGCCAGCAGCTTAGAAACAGGGGGGGTGGAGACCCAGTACTTC. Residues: CASSLETGGVETQYF.